These T cell receptor beta chains were read from a single sample in a study of early T cells in non-severe SARS-CoV-2 infection. TCRdb processed the 5' RACE reads anew with MiXCR; each CDR3 protein has one entry. The sample lists about 63,000 distinct CDR3 sequences; over 10% were seen once. Sequencing used whole blood. These receptors all stem from an adult who was a healthcare worker with PCR-confirmed SARS-CoV-2 infection or an uninfected control (not recorded which). The CDR3 runs from the conserved cysteine through the conserved F or W. Fields, in order: J gene, V gene, clone size, CDR3 length, D gene, CDR3 protein, CDR3 DNA. The D gene is left open where the match is weak. Only some rows state a clone size, as once, few, many or a class for expanded clones.

>TRBJ1-5|TRBV7-2|many|13|NA
CASSLSFNQPQHF
TGTGCCAGCAGCTTAAGTTTCAATCAGCCCCAGCATTTT
>TRBJ2-2|TRBV6-1|few|12|NA
CASSELTGELFF
TGTGCCAGCAGTGAGCTCACCGGGGAGCTGTTTTTT
>TRBJ1-3|TRBV30|few|15|NA
CAWSADSLPENTIYF
TGTGCCTGGAGCGCGGACAGCCTGCCTGAAAACACCATATATTTT
>TRBJ2-7|TRBV2|medium-sized|13|TRBD2
CATTSGATYEQYF
TGTGCCACCACTAGCGGGGCCACCTACGAGCAGTACTTC
>TRBJ2-7|TRBV27|few|13|TRBD1
CASRLTGSLEQYF
TGTGCCAGCAGGCTGACAGGGTCCCTCGAGCAGTACTTC
>TRBJ2-1|TRBV29-1|NA|13|NA
CSVQETAYNEQFF
TGCAGCGTTCAAGAGACGGCCTACAATGAGCAGTTCTTC
>TRBJ2-1|TRBV7-2|NA|13|NA
CASSSDGFNEQFF
TGTGCCAGCAGCTCGGACGGATTCAATGAGCAGTTCTTC
>TRBJ2-4|TRBV10-1|few|13|NA
CASSGGPVSPQYF
TGCGCCAGCAGTGGGGGTCCGGTCTCCCCTCAGTACTTC
>TRBJ1-1|TRBV20-1|NA|16|TRBD1
CSAPGQDGIVNTEAFF
TGCAGTGCCCCGGGACAGGACGGAATTGTGAACACTGAAGCTTTCTTT
>TRBJ2-1|TRBV4-3|NA|15|NA
CASSQDVQRSNEQFF
TGCGCCAGCAGCCAAGACGTCCAGAGAAGTAATGAGCAGTTCTTC
>TRBJ2-3|TRBV12-3/TRBV12-4|NA|12|NA
CASRAGGDTQYF
TGTGCCAGCAGAGCAGGGGGGGATACGCAGTATTTT
>TRBJ2-7|TRBV3-1|few|12|NA
CASSQGPYEQYF
TGTGCCAGCAGCCAAGGGCCCTACGAGCAGTACTTC
>TRBJ2-7|TRBV6-2/TRBV6-3|many|14|NA
CASSPTGDYYEQYF
TGTGCCAGCAGTCCGACAGGGGACTACTACGAGCAGTACTTC